In its sample, the clone carrying this T cell receptor (beta chain) is large. Its antigen remains unidentified. Clones were sequenced by immunoSEQ multiplex PCR, and TCRdb holds only the in-frame ones, with some missing. The table lists some 1,800 clones, about 38% of them singletons, with 37% in the top ten. The V end lost 3 bases, the J end lost 0 bases, and 0 bases lay between the germline ends. The CDR3 totals 12 residues. Germline CDR1 KGHSH, CDR2 LQKENI. The data belong to a study of T cells in localized non-small cell lung cancer. Study conclusions and caveats: Greater T cell density in blood accompanied longer overall survival. Adjacent lung was found to contain a median roughly 60 of the top 100 tumor clones. Highest T cell clonality was seen in uninvolved adjacent lung, surpassing that measured in tumor. It remains possible that heterogeneity exists, since only one tumor region was sequenced.

The clonotype comes from a woman aged 40 to 75 with stage II lung adenocarcinoma. The sample was lung tumor tissue, taken before any cancer treatment. This chain uses TRBV18 with TRBJ1-3; no definite D call. CDR3 bases: TGTGCCAGCTCACCCTCTGGAAACACCATATATTTT. Translated, it gives CASSPSGNTIYF.